Listed below are T cell receptor beta chains from one sample, sequenced in a study of shared clonotypes between healthy human individuals. Profiled with immunoSEQ multiplex PCR; TCRdb holds only in-frame clones, not every one. The sample shows roughly 300,000 clones, about nine tenths of them seen only once. Sequences were obtained from memory CD8+ T cells sorted from blood. All receptors derive from a man younger than 35 in good health. CDR3s include the opening cysteine and the closing phenylalanine or tryptophan. A D gene is named only where the DNA matches it firmly. Not all rows give a size; the values are once, few, many and, for expanded clones, a class.

TRBJ1-2	TRBD1	NA	TRBV27	TGTGCCAGCAGCGACAGGGGAATTAACTATGGCTACACCTTC	CASSDRGINYGYTF
TRBJ2-7	NA	NA	TRBV2	TGTGCCAGCAGTGACGCCATGGAGGAGCAGTACTTC	CASSDAMEEQYF
TRBJ1-4	NA	NA	TRBV4-1	TGCGCCAGCAGCCAAGCCAGTGCGCATTTGTGGGAGAGTGAAAAACTGTTTTTT	CASSQASAHLWESEKLFF
TRBJ1-3	NA	NA	TRBV4-3	TGCGCCAGCAGCCAAGCGGTCGACAGTTTTTCCAGGAACACCATATATTTT	CASSQAVDSFSRNTIYF
TRBJ2-7	TRBD2	NA	TRBV5-6	TGTGCCAGCAGCCTAGCGGGAGGGCCGTCCTACGAGCAGTACTTC	CASSLAGGPSYEQYF
TRBJ1-4	TRBD1	once	TRBV7-9	TGTGCCAGCAGCCTGGGACAGGGGGTCCCTAATGAAAAACTGTTTTTT	CASSLGQGVPNEKLFF
TRBJ2-5	NA	NA	TRBV9	TGTGCCAGCAGCGGGTCCGACCAAGAGACCCAGTACTTC	CASSGSDQETQYF
TRBJ2-2	TRBD2	NA	TRBV5-1	TGCGCCAGCAGCGAGGGGACTAGCGGGATCGCGGCCTCCGGGGAGCTGTTTTTT	CASSEGTSGIAASGELFF
TRBJ2-2	NA	NA	TRBV27	TGTGCCAGCAGCGTATTCGGGGAGCTGTTTTTT	CASSVFGELFF
TRBJ1-5	NA	once	TRBV2	TGTGCCAGCAGGGGGACATACTCTAATCAGCCCCAGCATTTT	CASRGTYSNQPQHF
TRBJ1-4	NA	NA	TRBV27	TGTGCCAGCAAGGGGAATTTAGGAGAAAAACTGTTTTTT	CASKGNLGEKLFF
TRBJ1-4	TRBD1	NA	TRBV5-1	TGCGCCAGCAGCTTCGGGACAGGGGGCGGAGGTGAAAAACTGTTTTTT	CASSFGTGGGGEKLFF
TRBJ2-1	TRBD2	many	TRBV10-3	TGTGCCATCAGTGTCATAGGCCAGCGGGAGGGGAATGAGCAGTTCTTC	CAISVIGQREGNEQFF
TRBJ2-1	NA	NA	TRBV19	TGTGCCAGTAGTATAGATCTTAGTAGCGGAGCTTACAATGAGCAGTTCTTC	CASSIDLSSGAYNEQFF
TRBJ2-7	NA	NA	TRBV19	TGTGCCAGTAGTAAAGGCGGGACCTACGAGCAGTACTTC	CASSKGGTYEQYF
TRBJ2-3	NA	NA	TRBV18	TGTGCCAGCTCAGAAGAAGTCAGGACTCATACAGATACGCAGTATTTT	CASSEEVRTHTDTQYF
TRBJ1-4	TRBD1	NA	TRBV6-5	TGTGCCAGCAGTCCCGGGACAGGGTATCTTGAAAAACTGTTTTTT	CASSPGTGYLEKLFF
TRBJ2-1	NA	NA	TRBV4-3	TGCGCCAGCAGCCAAGAGTCGGGCAGTAGCTGGGCTGAGCAGTTCTTC	CASSQESGSSWAEQFF
TRBJ2-3	NA	NA	TRBV5-1	TGCGCCAGCAGCACCAACGACAGGCCTAGCACAGATACGCAGTATTTT	CASSTNDRPSTDTQYF
TRBJ2-1	NA	once	TRBV6-4	TGTGCCAGTGGACCGGGACTCGAGCAGTTCTTC	CASGPGLEQFF
TRBJ2-1	NA	NA	TRBV18	TGTGCCAGCTCACCAGCGGACAGAAGCTCCTACAATGAGCAGTTCTTC	CASSPADRSSYNEQFF
TRBJ2-2	NA	NA	TRBV21-1	TGTGCCAGGCACACCGGGGAGCTGTTTTTT	CARHTGELFF
TRBJ2-7	NA	NA	TRBV2	TGTGCCAGCAGTGACGGGCCAGTAATCTACGAGCAGTACTTC	CASSDGPVIYEQYF
TRBJ2-7	NA	NA	TRBV19	TGTGCCAGTAGTCTCCGACCAGAGTACGAGCAGTACTTC	CASSLRPEYEQYF
TRBJ2-1	TRBD2	NA	TRBV5-6	TGTGCCAGCAGCTTGGTGTGGCTAGCGGGAGGGGATGAGCAGTTCTTC	CASSLVWLAGGDEQFF
TRBJ2-7	NA	NA	TRBV2	TGTGCCAGCACCCGTGAGGCTTGGAACGAGCAGTACTTC	CASTREAWNEQYF
TRBJ1-2	NA	NA	TRBV27	TGTGCCAGCAGTTTAGGGGGCGGTGGCTATGGCTACACCTTC	CASSLGGGGYGYTF
TRBJ2-7	NA	NA	TRBV4-1	TGCGCCAGCAGCCAACCTTTGGAGGCTTTTCCCAACGAGCAGTACTTC	CASSQPLEAFPNEQYF
TRBJ2-7	TRBD2	NA	TRBV5-6	TGTGCCAGCAGCTTGGAGGCTAGCGGGAACCCCTACGAGCAGTACTTC	CASSLEASGNPYEQYF
TRBJ1-1	NA	NA	TRBV6-1	TGTGCCAGCAGTGAAGTTAATTTTGGGGATTGGGACACTGAAGCTTTCTTT	CASSEVNFGDWDTEAFF
TRBJ2-2	TRBD2	NA	TRBV2	TGTGCCAGCAGTGAAGCCCTAGCGGGAGCCGGGGAGCTGTTTTTT	CASSEALAGAGELFF
TRBJ2-7	NA	NA	TRBV5-6	TGTGCCAGCAGCTGGGGCGGAAGGGCTACCTACGAGCAGTACTTC	CASSWGGRATYEQYF
TRBJ2-7	NA	few	TRBV27	TGTGCCAGCAGTTTGAGGGGACCCTCCTACGAGCAGTACTTC	CASSLRGPSYEQYF
TRBJ2-7	NA	NA	TRBV6-5	TGTGCCAGCAGTTACTCGCCAGGGGCCCCCTACGAGCAGTACTTC	CASSYSPGAPYEQYF
TRBJ1-6	NA	NA	TRBV21-1	TGTGCCAGCAGCCGCCGGACTTCCGCCTATAATTCACCCCTCCACTTT	CASSRRTSAYNSPLHF
TRBJ1-1	NA	NA	TRBV30	TGTGCCTGGGCTTACGGGGGGAACACTGAAGCTTTCTTT	CAWAYGGNTEAFF
TRBJ1-3	NA	NA	TRBV18	TGTGCCAGCTCCTTAATGCCCGGGACGGCAAACTCTGGAAACACCATATATTTT	CASSLMPGTANSGNTIYF